The 17 T cell receptor beta chains listed next were all sequenced from one sample in a study of T cell changes during pregnancy in multiple sclerosis. Repertoires were generated with immunoSEQ multiplex PCR, while TCRdb's copy carries only in-frame clones and drops some. This table has 45,000 to 60,000 clones, around nine tenths appearing once. Material: CD4+ T cells from peripheral blood mononuclear cells, obtained before pregnancy. The receptors derive from a female donor with multiple sclerosis, enrolled in a pregnancy study.

The V gene is TRBV6-5, the J gene TRBJ2-3, with D uncertain. Germline V gene data show CDR1 as MNHEY and CDR2 as SVGAGI. The V gene lost 2 bases and the J gene lost 6 bases, with 12 bases spanning the gap. The CDR3 sequence is 14 residues long. The CDR3 coding sequence is TGTGCCAGCAGTTACGACGGGTCGGAGGATACGCAGTATTTT. It translates to CASSYDGSEDTQYF.

V usage is TRBV11-2 and J usage is TRBJ2-7; D not certain. The germline gives CDR1 SGHAT, CDR2 FQNNGV. The V gene lost 2 bases and the J gene lost 3 bases, with 17 bases spanning the gap. This CDR3 is 16 amino acids long. CDR3 region: CASSLLRGKVGYEQYF. DNA of the CDR3: TGTGCCAGCAGCTTATTGCGCGGAAAAGTGGGCTACGAGCAGTACTTC.

This clone was found a few times. The V gene is TRBV6-1, the J gene TRBJ1-5; D remains ambiguous. Looked up from germline, CDR1 is MNHNS and CDR2 is SASEGT. The CDR3 loop spans 13 amino acids. Trimming shortened V by 0 bases and J by 7 bases, and 7 bases separated the two germline ends. CDR3 amino acids: CASSEAPGQPQHF. In nucleotides, the CDR3 is TGTGCCAGCAGTGAAGCCCCGGGACAGCCCCAGCATTTT.

This chain links TRBV7-2 with TRBJ2-7; 11 positions agree with TRBD2. The V gene end was trimmed by 5 bases and the J gene end by 6 bases; junction bases not matched to a gene: 12. CDR3 length: 16 amino acids. The germline V gene encodes CDR1 SGHTA and CDR2 FQGNSA. The CDR3 nucleotides are TGTGCCAGCAGCGATGGCCTCCGACTAGCGGGACTCGAGCAGTACTTC. This codes for CASSDGLRLAGLEQYF.

Worth noting for this clone: A read error is likely, as this CDR3 ends without the conserved phenylalanine or tryptophan. Because the CDR3's place on the DNA is in doubt, the DNA is left out and the CDR3 is given as listed by TCRdb. The rearrangement links TRBV6-5 to TRBJ2-7; the D call in the table, TRBD1, was not verified against the DNA. From germline, CDR1 is MNHEY and CDR2 SVGAGI. The CDR3 length equals 11 residues, ends included. The CDR3: CASSYSPLGVR.

The rearrangement uses TRBV7-2 and TRBJ2-7, with D possibly TRBD2 on 7 matching bases. The CDR3 spans 13 residues. V shed 3 bases and J shed 4 bases, with 10 bases lying between them. CDR1 and CDR2 (germline): SGHTA, FQGNSA. The CDR3 sequence: CASSFGGQYEQYF. The CDR3 DNA reads TGTGCCAGCAGCTTCGGGGGGCAGTACGAGCAGTACTTC.

This sequence joins TRBV28 and TRBJ2-7; D possibly corresponds to TRBD1 (6 bases). Trimming took off 3 bases at V and 0 bases at J, with 15 bases between the two ends. Germline V gene data show CDR1 as MDHEN and CDR2 as SYDVKM. The CDR3 length is 16 residues. The CDR3 is CASSLGASSSSYEQYF. CDR3 sequence (DNA): TGTGCCAGCAGTTTGGGGGCCTCCTCCAGCTCCTACGAGCAGTACTTC.

The chain uses TRBV28 and TRBJ2-1; 8 nucleotides align to TRBD1. Germline V gene data show CDR1 as MDHEN and CDR2 as SYDVKM. V lost 5 bases and J lost 4; bases outside the gene matches: 7. The CDR3 totals 15 residues. The DNA for the CDR3 is TGTGCCAGCAGTCGCCCAGGGGGCAGGTACAATGAGCAGTTCTTC. Translated, it gives CASSRPGGRYNEQFF. The entire variable domain, with the rest obtained from reference TRBV28 and TRBJ2-1, is as follows: DVKVTQSSRYLVKRTGEKVFLECVQDMDHENMFWYRQDPGLGLRLIYFSYDVKMKEKGDIPEGYSVSREKKERFSLILESASTNQTSMYLCASSRPGGRYNEQFFGPGTRLTVL.

This clone was seen once. This sequence joins TRBV5-1 and TRBJ1-1; D perhaps matches TRBD1 (6 bases). The CDR3 spans 14 residues. Trimming left V 2 bases short and J 0 bases short, with 8 bases between. Germline values: CDR1 SGHRS, CDR2 YFSETQ. For the CDR3, the DNA is TGCGCCAGCAGCTTCGGGACATTGAACACTGAAGCTTTCTTT. Its protein is CASSFGTLNTEAFF. Using reference TRBV5-1 and TRBJ1-1 for the parts outside the CDR3, the full variable domain is KAGVTQTPRYLIKTRGQQVTLSCSPISGHRSVSWYQQTPGQGLQFLFEYFSETQRNKGNFPGRFSGRQFSNSRSEMNVSTLELGDSALYLCASSFGTLNTEAFFGQGTRLTVV.

This clone was counted a single time. The chain is built from TRBV2 and TRBJ2-7; TRBD1 matches 7 bases. Looked up from germline, CDR1 is SNHLY and CDR2 is FYNNEI. The CDR3 is 14 residues long. The junction had 11 bases not matched to a gene; V was cut back by 6 bases and J by 6 bases. The CDR3 DNA reads TGTGCCAGCAGGTTCACAGGGGCTAAGTCCGAGCAGTACTTC. It encodes CASRFTGAKSEQYF.

This sequence joins TRBV18 and TRBJ2-3; 12 bases map to TRBD2. CDR1 is KGHSH, CDR2 LQKENI, per germline. This CDR3 has 16 residues. The junction had 4 bases not matched to a gene; V was cut back by 3 bases and J by 3 bases. The CDR3: CASSPGLAGGTDTQYF. CDR3 DNA: TGTGCCAGCTCACCGGGACTAGCGGGCGGAACAGATACGCAGTATTTT.

This clone was recorded only once. This chain connects TRBV4-2 to TRBJ2-1; tentatively, D is TRBD2 (6 bases). The CDR3 spans 16 residues. The germline V gene has CDR1 LGHNA and CDR2 YNFKEQ. V was clipped by 4 bases and J by 1 base, with 14 bases between them. CDR3 sequence: CASSLGGPWSYNEQFF. The CDR3 DNA reads as TGTGCCAGCAGCCTCGGAGGGCCCTGGTCCTACAATGAGCAGTTCTTC.

The gene calls are TRBV18 and TRBJ2-5, with 14 bases that match TRBD2. The J segment lost 5 bases and the V segment lost 6 bases, leaving 5 bases of the junction unmatched. The CDR3 length is 15 residues. Germline lookup yields CDR1 KGHSH and CDR2 LQKENI. In DNA, the CDR3 is TGTGCCAGCTCTCGGACTAGCGGGAGGTCTGAGACCCAGTACTTC. Residues: CASSRTSGRSETQYF.

The V gene is TRBV7-9, the J gene TRBJ2-3; D possibly corresponds to TRBD2 (5 bases). V was cut by 5 bases and J by 4 bases, with 16 bases left in between. The CDR3 totals 15 residues. CDR1 is SEHNR and CDR2 is FQNEAQ in the germline V gene (reference sequence). The CDR3 protein is CASSPGDRIADTQYF. In DNA form, the CDR3 reads TGTGCCAGCAGCCCCGGGGATAGGATTGCAGATACGCAGTATTTT.

The chain recombines TRBV28 with TRBJ1-2, with 10 bases identical to TRBD1. V lost 4 bases, J lost 10 bases, and 12 bases stayed unmatched. Germline lookup yields CDR1 MDHEN and CDR2 SYDVKM. CDR3 size: 15 residues. CDR3 sequence reads: CASSSRDRGAGAYTF. DNA of the CDR3: TGTGCCAGCAGTTCCCGGGACAGGGGAGCGGGAGCCTACACCTTC.

This rearrangement joins TRBV11-2 to TRBJ2-7; tentative D call: TRBD1 (5 bases). CDR1 is SGHAT and CDR2 is FQNNGV in the germline V gene. The CDR3 runs 17 residues. The V end was cut by 1 base, the J end by 0 bases, with 16 bases between. CDR3 amino acids: CASSLVSGPHSSYEQYF. The CDR3 coding sequence is TGTGCCAGCAGCTTAGTATCAGGGCCCCACAGCTCCTACGAGCAGTACTTC.

This chain connects TRBV11-2 to TRBJ2-7, with 7 bases identical to TRBD2. This CDR3 is built from 14 residues. V was pared by 2 bases and J by 6 bases, with 7 bases of the junction left unmatched. Germline assignment: CDR1 SGHAT and CDR2 FQNNGV. The CDR3, as DNA: TGTGCCAGCAGCTTAAGCGGGGTCGGAGGCGAGCAGTACTTC. This codes for CASSLSGVGGEQYF.